Following are 28 T cell receptor beta chains from one sample sequenced in a study of spatial heterogeneity in lung cancer. The time point: sample taken at primary tumor resection. MiXCR, run by TCRdb on the 5' RACE reads, gives a single entry per CDR3 protein. The top ten hold under 50% of the sample, which has about 92,000 distinct CDR3 sequences, less than 15% seen once. Sequenced material: PBMCs, taken at surgery. Receptor source: a male donor with early-stage non-small cell lung cancer.

This clonotype has more than one count but fewer than ten. The chain has TRBV20-1 and TRBJ2-7; TRBD1 matches at 10 bases. This CDR3 comprises 15 residues. V was pared by 4 bases and J by 5 bases, with 11 bases of the junction left unmatched. Germline CDR1 DFQATT, CDR2 SNEGSKA (reference sequence). The CDR3 spells CSANTGTGVGNEQYF. The DNA of the CDR3 is TGCAGTGCTAATACCGGGACAGGGGTTGGAAACGAGCAGTACTTC.

This clonotype was recorded at least ten times. The chain has TRBV28 and TRBJ1-5; 7 positions agree with TRBD1. The germline V gene encodes CDR1 MDHEN and CDR2 SYDVKM. The CDR3 contains 14 residues. V was clipped by 6 bases and J by 6 bases; unmatched bases: 8. The CDR3 coding sequence is TGTGCCAGCAGCCTAGGACAGGTCGGTCAGCCCCAGCATTTT. As protein: CASSLGQVGQPQHF. The full variable domain, completed using reference TRBV28 and TRBJ1-5, is DVKVTQSSRYLVKRTGEKVFLECVQDMDHENMFWYRQDPGLGLRLIYFSYDVKMKEKGDIPEGYSVSREKKERFSLILESASTNQTSMYLCASSLGQVGQPQHFGDGTRLSIL.

The chain employs TRBV20-1 and TRBJ1-5; unclear D gene. Trimming left V 5 bases short and J 4 bases short, with 6 bases between. The CDR3 is made up of 11 amino acids. The V gene's germline CDR1 is DFQATT and CDR2 SNEGSKA (reference sequence). This chain's CDR3 is CSAGVNQPQHF. As DNA, the CDR3 is TGCAGTGCTGGAGTAAATCAGCCCCAGCATTTT.

V gene TRBV27 combines with J gene TRBJ1-2; D may be TRBD1 (6 bases). This CDR3 has 14 residues. Looked up from germline, CDR1 is MNHEY and CDR2 is SMNVEV (reference sequence). V was pared by 6 bases and J by 8 bases, with 19 bases between. CDR3 DNA sequence: TGTGCCAGCAGCCCCGGTAGGGGGGCTAGGGGCTACACCTTC. Protein sequence: CASSPGRGARGYTF.

This clonotype came up a few times. V gene TRBV28 combines with J gene TRBJ2-3, with D unclear. The germline V gene has CDR1 MDHEN and CDR2 SYDVKM. The CDR3 runs 13 residues. Trimming removed 6 bases at V and 9 bases at J, with 16 bases between. CDR3 protein: CASRLKKVGTQYF. The CDR3 DNA sequence: TGTGCCAGCAGGCTCAAAAAGGTGGGGACGCAGTATTTT.

This CDR3 is CASSTPRRGASYEQYF. CDR3 DNA sequence: TGTGCCAGCAGCACACCGCGGCGGGGGGCTTCCTACGAGCAGTACTTC. The chain has TRBV7-2 and TRBJ2-7; 8 bases agree with TRBD2. Looked up from germline, CDR1 is SGHTA and CDR2 is FQGNSA. Trimming at V came to 5 bases and at J to 1 base, leaving 10 bases not matched to a gene. The length of the CDR3 is 16 residues.

This clonotype was detected only a few times. DNA for the CDR3: TGTGCCAGCACCCCAAGAGGAAGCACAGATACGCAGTATTTT. It translates to CASTPRGSTDTQYF. The chain uses TRBV3-1 and TRBJ2-3; no reliable D call. Germline assignment: CDR1 LGHDT and CDR2 YNNKEL (reference sequence). The CDR3 contains 14 residues. The V and J ends lost 7 bases and 0 bases respectively, with 11 bases between them.

This clonotype was observed a few times. The rearrangement joins TRBV20-1 to TRBJ1-5; D uncertain. Germline V CDR1 and CDR2: DFQATT, SNEGSKA (reference sequence). CDR3 length: 12 amino acids. The CDR3 DNA follows: TGCAGCAACACGAGACCCCCTCAGCCCCAGCATTTT. Its translation is CSNTRPPQPQHF.

This clonotype was detected many times. The chain employs TRBV28 and TRBJ2-3; 9 bases match TRBD1. After removal of 4 bases from V and 2 bases from J, the junction contained 1 base not matched to a gene. Germline loops: CDR1 MDHEN, CDR2 SYDVKM. CDR3 length: 14 residues. The DNA for the CDR3 is TGTGCCAGCAGTTACAGGGGGCCCACAGATACGCAGTATTTT. Protein: CASSYRGPTDTQYF.

This clonotype was seen a handful of times. The chain uses TRBV7-2 and TRBJ2-1; the D is unclear. Germline CDR1 SGHTA, CDR2 FQGNSA. V lost 1 base to trimming and J lost 7 bases, with 11 bases between them. The CDR3 runs to 14 residues. The CDR3 sequence: CASSLVLSRNEQFF. CDR3 DNA sequence: TGTGCCAGCAGCTTAGTCCTCTCGAGGAATGAGCAGTTCTTC.

This clonotype occurred many times. J is TRBJ1-2 and V is TRBV2; no firm D call. The germline CDR1 and CDR2 sequences are SNHLY and FYNNEI. V lost 5 bases and J 5 bases, leaving 15 bases between the germline ends. There are 14 residues in the CDR3. The CDR3 coding sequence is TGTGCCAGCAGTCAGAACGGGCATATATATGGCTACACCTTC. Its protein is CASSQNGHIYGYTF.

The chain has TRBV18 and TRBJ2-7, with 9 bases that match TRBD1. After removal of 3 bases from V and 0 bases from J, the junction contained 6 bases not matched to a gene. This CDR3 is 16 amino acids long. Germline V gives CDR1 KGHSH, CDR2 LQKENI. CDR3 region: CASSPSGQGFSYEQYF. In DNA form, the CDR3 reads TGTGCCAGCTCACCCTCGGGACAGGGTTTCTCCTACGAGCAGTACTTC.

This clonotype has at least ten counts. J is TRBJ2-1 and V is TRBV20-1; TRBD1 matches 7 bases. The CDR3 consists of 16 residues. With V trimmed by 2 bases and J by 6 bases, 13 bases remained unmatched. Germline loops: CDR1 DFQATT, CDR2 SNEGSKA (reference sequence). This CDR3 reads CSARTTTGAHRNEQFF. The CDR3 region has the DNA TGCAGTGCTAGAACTACTACAGGGGCTCATCGCAATGAGCAGTTCTTC.

This clonotype has more than one count but fewer than ten. The chain uses TRBV2 and TRBJ2-3, with 15 nucleotides matching TRBD2. Trimming cost V 5 bases and J 5 bases; bases outside gene matches: 11. The length of the CDR3 is 18 residues. The V gene's germline CDR1 is SNHLY and CDR2 FYNNEI. CDR3 region: CASSRTSGGAFREDTQYF. The CDR3, as DNA: TGTGCCAGCAGTCGGACTAGCGGGGGGGCTTTCCGGGAAGATACGCAGTATTTT.

This chain's CDR3 is CASSQDALGQTEQFF. The CDR3 DNA is TGCGCCAGCAGCCAAGACGCCTTGGGACAGACTGAGCAGTTCTTC. The chain is built from TRBV4-3 and TRBJ2-1, with TRBD1 identical over 7 bases. This CDR3 is 15 amino acids long. The germline V gene encodes CDR1 LGHNA and CDR2 YSLEER. V shed 0 bases, J shed 9 bases, and the junction held 8 bases outside the gene matches.

V gene TRBV4-1 combines with J gene TRBJ2-1; 9 nucleotides match TRBD1. V lost 4 bases, J lost 4 bases, and 5 bases stayed unmatched. Germline V gives CDR1 MGHRA, CDR2 YSYEKL. The CDR3 runs 15 residues. CDR3 DNA: TGCGCCAGCAGCCTTGAGGACAGGGGTTACAATGAGCAGTTCTTC. Translated: CASSLEDRGYNEQFF.

About this clonotype: The CDR3 ends on some other residue instead of the conserved phenylalanine or tryptophan, so this is likely a read error. This chain links TRBV7-9 with TRBJ1-1; D is perhaps TRBD1 (5 bases). With 6 bases removed from V and 1 base from J, the gap between germline ends came to 15 bases. Looked up from germline, CDR1 is SEHNR and CDR2 is FQNEAQ (reference sequence). This CDR3 is 15 amino acids long. The CDR3 is CASRAGPWANTEAFI. For the CDR3, the DNA is TGTGCCAGCAGGGCGGGACCATGGGCGAACACTGAAGCTTTCATT.

A few counts support this clonotype. This sequence joins TRBV4-1 and TRBJ2-2; D could derive from TRBD1 or TRBD2 (5 bases each). The germline V and J ends were trimmed by 6 bases and 4 bases, with 18 bases remaining between them. Germline lookup yields CDR1 MGHRA and CDR2 YSYEKL. This CDR3 has 16 amino acids. The CDR3 DNA follows: TGCGCCAGCAGTCAAACTCGGGACGCCAGCACCGGGGAGCTGTTTTTT. Encoded protein: CASSQTRDASTGELFF.

This clonotype was observed a few times. The junction shows a germline mismatch at one end, possibly a read error. The chain combines TRBV20-1 with TRBJ2-4, with a tentative D call TRBD2 (6 bases). This CDR3 comprises 13 residues. Germline-derived CDR1 and CDR2 are DFQATT and SNEGSKA (reference sequence). The CDR3 DNA is TGCAGTGCTAGAGCTGAAACGGGACTTTTAGTTCGATTC. Protein product: CSARAETGLLVRF.

This clonotype was seen many times. This chain joins TRBV4-3 and TRBJ2-7, with 10 nucleotides matching TRBD2. The V gene end was trimmed by 2 bases and the J gene end by 2 bases; junction bases not matched to a gene: 3. Germline CDR1 is LGHNA and CDR2 is YSLEER. The CDR3 covers 15 residues. CDR3 amino acids: CASSQRTSGAYEQYF. CDR3 DNA: TGCGCCAGCAGCCAACGGACTAGCGGCGCCTACGAGCAGTACTTC.

This clonotype was seen many times. The V call is TRBV15, the J call TRBJ2-5; 9 nucleotides align to TRBD2. In germline, CDR1 is LNHNV, CDR2 YYDKDF (reference sequence). Germline trimming cut 1 base from V and 5 bases from J; bases unmatched to any gene: 11. The CDR3 is 17 residues long. As DNA, the CDR3 is TGTGCCACCAGCAGAGTATTCACGCGGGAGGGCCGGGAGACCCAGTACTTC. It is translated as CATSRVFTREGRETQYF.

The J gene is TRBJ2-5, the V gene TRBV3-1, with 10 bases fitting TRBD2. The CDR3 loop spans 14 amino acids. Per the germline V gene, CDR1 is LGHDT and CDR2 is YNNKEL (reference sequence). Losses at the gene ends were 6 bases for V and 5 bases for J; bases not matched to a gene: 6. This CDR3 reads CASSRSGGDETQYF. The CDR3 DNA reads TGTGCCAGCAGTCGCAGCGGGGGGGACGAGACCCAGTACTTC.

The rearrangement joins TRBV6-1 to TRBJ2-5; tentatively, D is TRBD1 (6 bases). Per the germline V gene, CDR1 is MNHNS and CDR2 is SASEGT. Trimming removed 2 bases at V and 4 bases at J, with 11 bases between. CDR3 length: 14 amino acids. CDR3 coding DNA: TGTGCCAGCAGTGAATTTTCGACAGGAGAGACCCAGTACTTC. Translating it yields CASSEFSTGETQYF.

In this sample, this clonotype turned up a few times. The genes are TRBV12-3 or TRBV12-4 and TRBJ2-1; maybe TRBD2 (7 bases). The CDR3 consists of 16 residues. Trimming shortened V by 3 bases and J by 0 bases, and 12 bases separated the two germline ends. CDR3 amino acids: CASSLGGGPSYNEQFF. The CDR3 nucleotides are TGTGCCAGCAGTTTGGGAGGGGGTCCCTCCTACAATGAGCAGTTCTTC.

This clonotype was seen at least ten times. CDR3 residues: CSATGHLNTEAFF. The CDR3 DNA is TGCAGCGCTACGGGACACCTGAACACTGAAGCTTTCTTT. The rearrangement uses TRBV29-1 and TRBJ1-1, with D possibly TRBD1 on 6 matching bases. This CDR3 contains 13 residues. V lost 7 bases and J 0 bases, leaving 12 bases between the germline ends. The germline CDR1 and CDR2 sequences are SQVTM and ANQGSEA.

The sample holds a few counts of this clonotype. J is TRBJ1-4 and V is TRBV5-1, with D uncertain. Germline values: CDR1 SGHRS, CDR2 YFSETQ. Trimming took 0 bases from V and 8 from J, leaving 11 bases between them. The CDR3 extends over 14 amino acids. The DNA for the CDR3 is TGCGCCAGCAGCTTGGAATCTCGAGGGGAAAAACTGTTTTTT. Translating it yields CASSLESRGEKLFF.

This clonotype was observed a few times. The chain is built from TRBV20-1 and TRBJ1-6; tentatively, D is TRBD1 (5 bases). Between the trimmed V and J ends, which lost 5 bases and 9 bases, there was a span of 23 bases. Germline CDR1 and CDR2: DFQATT and SNEGSKA (reference sequence). The CDR3 spans 16 residues. The CDR3 DNA is TGCAGTGCTCCCGGGGCGACGGCAGACGTAATTTCACCCCTCCACTTT. Translating it yields CSAPGATADVISPLHF.

There are a few counts of this clonotype. This chain uses TRBV20-1 with TRBJ2-5; no reliable D call. Germline CDR1 is DFQATT and CDR2 is SNEGSKA (reference sequence). Trimming stripped 1 base from V and 3 bases from J, with 6 bases between. The CDR3 loop spans 12 amino acids. The CDR3 sequence is CSARVREETQYF. CDR3 coding DNA: TGCAGTGCTAGAGTTAGGGAAGAGACCCAGTACTTC.